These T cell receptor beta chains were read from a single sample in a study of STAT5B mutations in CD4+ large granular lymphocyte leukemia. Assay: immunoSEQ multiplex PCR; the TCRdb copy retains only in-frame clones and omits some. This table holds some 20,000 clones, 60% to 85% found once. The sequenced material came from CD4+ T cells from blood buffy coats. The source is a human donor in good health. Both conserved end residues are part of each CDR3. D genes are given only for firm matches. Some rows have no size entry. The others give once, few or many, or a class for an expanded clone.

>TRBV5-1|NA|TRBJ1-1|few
TGCGCCAGCAGCTTGAGAGCGGGGGATGACACTGAAGCTTTCTTT
CASSLRAGDDTEAFF
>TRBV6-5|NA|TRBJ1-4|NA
TGTGCCAGCAGCAAAAGTTCAACTAATGAAAAACTGTTTTTT
CASSKSSTNEKLFF
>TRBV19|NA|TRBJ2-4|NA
TGTGCCAGTAGTATAGGGGGGCTGAAAAACATTCAGTACTTC
CASSIGGLKNIQYF
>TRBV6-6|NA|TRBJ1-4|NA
TGTGCCAGCAGTCTCGGGAAAGGAACTAATGAAAAACTGTTTTTT
CASSLGKGTNEKLFF
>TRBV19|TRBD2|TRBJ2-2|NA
TGTGCCAGTACGGGCGGGAGGGCCCTTTACACCGGGGAGCTGTTTTTT
CASTGGRALYTGELFF
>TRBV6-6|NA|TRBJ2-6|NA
TGTGCCACAACGGGGGCCAACGTCCTGACTTTC
CATTGANVLTF
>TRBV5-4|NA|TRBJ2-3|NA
TGTGCCAGCAGCTTGGTGACTAGGGCGGGAAGCACAGATACGCAGTATTTT
CASSLVTRAGSTDTQYF
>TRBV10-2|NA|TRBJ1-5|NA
TGCGCCAGCAGTGGAGGAGGGCGAGGGGATCAGCCCCAGCATTTT
CASSGGGRGDQPQHF
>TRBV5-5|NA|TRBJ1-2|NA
TGTGCCAGCAGCTTGAGAACGACACCCTGGTCCTCTGGCTACACCTTC
CASSLRTTPWSSGYTF
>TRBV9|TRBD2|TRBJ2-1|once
TGTGCCAGCAGCGTCCGGGGGGTATGGATAAGTGAGCAGTTCTTC
CASSVRGVWISEQFF
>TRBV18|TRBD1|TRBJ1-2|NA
TGTGCCAGCTCACCAACGGGACAGGGGGTTGATGGCTACACCTTC
CASSPTGQGVDGYTF
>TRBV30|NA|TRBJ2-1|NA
TGTGCCTGGGGGAACGTCCATGAGCAGTTCTTC
CAWGNVHEQFF
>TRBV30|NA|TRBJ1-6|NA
TGTGCCTGGAGTCCCTCCGATTCACCCCTCCACTTT
CAWSPSDSPLHF
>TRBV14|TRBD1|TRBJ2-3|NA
TGTGCCAGCAGCCGGGGATTGGGACAGGGGACAGATACGCAGTATTTT
CASSRGLGQGTDTQYF
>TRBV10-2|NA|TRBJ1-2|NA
TGCGCCAGCAGTGAGTTACTGACCTCAGGGGGCTACACCTTC
CASSELLTSGGYTF
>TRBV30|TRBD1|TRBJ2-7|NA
TGTGCCGGAAGAAACCGGGACAGGGGCCTCTACGAGCAGTACTTC
CAGRNRDRGLYEQYF
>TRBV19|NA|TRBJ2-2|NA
TGTGCCAGTAGTATCTTCTTGATCGGGGAGCTGTTTTTT
CASSIFLIGELFF